The 24 T cell receptor beta chains below come from one sample, sequenced in a study of circulating and synovial CD4+ cells in juvenile arthritis. Data came from immunoSEQ multiplex PCR; TCRdb stores just in-frame clones and leaves some out. The sample lists approximately 36,000 clones; roughly 94% were seen once. The sequenced sample was CD4+ T cells from blood. These receptors were taken from a human donor with juvenile idiopathic arthritis.

In the case of this clone: This CDR3 is also generated by other DNA sequences in the sample. This chain uses TRBV11-2 with TRBJ1-6, with D possibly being TRBD1 (6 bases). Germline assignment: CDR1 SGHAT and CDR2 FQNNGV. The CDR3 has 17 residues. V was trimmed by 0 bases and J by 10 bases, leaving 19 bases between them. In DNA form, the CDR3 reads TGTGCCAGCAGCTTAGAGCCAGGGGTCCTTGGGTACTCACCCCTCCACTTT. Translated, it gives CASSLEPGVLGYSPLHF.

CDR3 sequence (DNA): TGTGCCAGCAGCCCCGCGGGGTTTAATGAAAAACTGTTTTTT. This sequence encodes CASSPAGFNEKLFF. J is TRBJ1-4 and V is TRBV7-2, with D hard to call. This CDR3 is 14 amino acids long. CDR1 and CDR2 (germline): SGHTA, FQGNSA. V was shortened by 5 bases and J by 4 bases, with 11 bases between the two germline ends.

The chain carries TRBV5-5 and TRBJ2-7, with no clear D. V lost 1 base, J lost 6 bases, and 5 bases lay in between. CDR3 length: 11 residues. Germline CDR1 SGHKS, CDR2 YYEKEE (reference sequence). CDR3 amino acids: CASSLMSEQYF. CDR3 bases: TGTGCCAGCAGCTTGATGAGCGAGCAGTACTTC.

The chain combines TRBV11-3 with TRBJ2-1; D possibly corresponds to TRBD2 (7 bases). Germline CDR1 SGHNT, CDR2 YENEEA. The CDR3 length is 15 residues. Trimming left V 5 bases short and J 2 bases short, with 13 bases between. In DNA, the CDR3 is TGTGCCAGCAGCCCGGCGGGGGCAACCTACAATGAGCAGTTCTTC. Protein sequence: CASSPAGATYNEQFF.

The count of this clone is one. The chain recombines TRBV6-5 with TRBJ2-1; 8 nucleotides agree with TRBD1. CDR3 size: 13 residues. J gave up 9 bases and V 2 bases, and 3 bases lay outside the gene matches. Germline V lookup: CDR1 MNHEY, CDR2 SVGAGI. CDR3 loop: CASSYQGAGEQFF. The CDR3 bases are TGTGCCAGCAGTTACCAGGGGGCGGGTGAGCAGTTCTTC.

The CDR3 reads CAISEGLAGGLGANVLTF. The CDR3 bases are TGTGCCATCAGTGAAGGACTAGCGGGGGGGCTGGGGGCCAACGTCCTGACTTTC. The genes are TRBV10-3 and TRBJ2-6; 15 positions match TRBD2. The J segment lost 4 bases and the V segment lost 3 bases, leaving 4 bases of the junction unmatched. Germline values: CDR1 ENHRY, CDR2 SYGVKD. CDR3 size: 18 residues.

The chain is built from TRBV6-5 and TRBJ1-3, with D perhaps TRBD1 (5 bases). This CDR3 spans 14 amino acids. Germline-derived CDR1 and CDR2 are MNHEY and SVGAGI. The germline V and J ends were trimmed by 10 bases and 0 bases, with 13 bases remaining between them. The CDR3 DNA sequence: TGTGCCACCCGATGGGGGGGCTCTGGAAACACCATATATTTT. Its protein product is CATRWGGSGNTIYF.

The chain recombines TRBV18 with TRBJ2-5; possibly TRBD1 for D (6 bases). Looked up from germline, CDR1 is KGHSH and CDR2 is LQKENI. This CDR3 is built from 17 residues. V lost 0 bases to trimming and J lost 0 bases, with 14 bases between them. CDR3 sequence (DNA): TGTGCCAGCTCACCACCGGGGGCGAACGCGTACCAAGAGACCCAGTACTTC. It codes for CASSPPGANAYQETQYF.

This clone occurred a few times. The chain employs TRBV5-8 and TRBJ2-7; 10 bases line up with TRBD2. V trimming: 7 bases; J trimming: 1 base; junction bases outside the gene matches: 11. CDR3 size: 16 residues. Germline loops: CDR1 SGHTS, CDR2 YDEGEE. Here the CDR3 DNA reads TGTGCCAGCGGACCAACTAGCGGGGCCTCGTCCTACGAGCAGTACTTC. Translated, it gives CASGPTSGASSYEQYF.

The chain carries TRBV15 and TRBJ2-2, with 7 bases identical to TRBD1. The CDR3 totals 14 residues. V lost 3 bases and J lost 7; bases outside the gene matches: 5. CDR1 is LNHNV and CDR2 is YYDKDF in the germline V gene (reference sequence). The chain's CDR3 is CATSSTGVVGELFF. The CDR3 DNA follows: TGTGCCACCAGCAGTACAGGGGTGGTCGGGGAGCTGTTTTTT.

V gene TRBV6-5 combines with J gene TRBJ2-3, with TRBD1 identical over 8 bases. Germline V gene lookup returns CDR1 MNHEY and CDR2 SVGAGI. The V and J ends lost 8 bases and 3 bases, in that order; junction bases with no gene match: 10. The CDR3 runs 15 residues. CDR3 sequence (DNA): TGTGCCAGCGGTTTGACAGGGGTAAGGACAGATACGCAGTATTTT. This translates into CASGLTGVRTDTQYF.

The V call is TRBV10-1, the J call TRBJ1-3, with TRBD1 as a possible D gene (6 bases). The CDR3 sequence is 16 residues long. CDR1 and CDR2 from the germline V gene are WNHNN and SYGVQD (reference sequence). With 6 bases removed from V and 0 bases from J, the gap between germline ends came to 15 bases. The CDR3 region has the DNA TGCGCCAGCAGACGGGGGGGAGGGGGCTCTGGAAACACCATATATTTT. Protein sequence: CASRRGGGGSGNTIYF.

This sequence joins TRBV6-5 and TRBJ1-2; D possibly corresponds to TRBD1 (6 bases). V lost 5 bases and J 8 bases, leaving 12 bases between the germline ends. The CDR3 length is 12 residues. Germline values: CDR1 MNHEY, CDR2 SVGAGI. CDR3 in DNA: TGTGCCAGCAGTACCCGGACAGTGGGCTACACCTTC. Its translation is CASSTRTVGYTF.

The rearrangement joins TRBV19 to TRBJ2-1; D perhaps matches TRBD1 (5 bases). The CDR3 has 14 residues. Germline V gives CDR1 LNHDA, CDR2 SQIVND (reference sequence). V was cut by 1 base and J by 7 bases, with 11 bases left in between. CDR3 in amino acids: CASSIGQGGNEQFF. CDR3 sequence (DNA): TGTGCCAGTAGTATAGGGCAGGGTGGTAATGAGCAGTTCTTC.

This chain uses TRBV7-2 with TRBJ2-2; TRBD2 aligns across 10 bases. The CDR3 has 17 amino acids. J was trimmed by 4 bases and V by 1 base; bases with no gene match: 6. Germline assignment: CDR1 SGHTA and CDR2 FQGNSA. The CDR3: CASSLVRLAGGTGELFF. In DNA form, the CDR3 reads TGTGCCAGCAGCTTAGTCAGACTAGCGGGTGGCACCGGGGAGCTGTTTTTT.

The chain is built from TRBV27 and TRBJ1-3; 8 positions match TRBD1. The CDR3 is 16 residues long. J gave up 8 bases and V 4 bases, and 13 bases lay outside the gene matches. Germline assignment: CDR1 MNHEY and CDR2 SMNVEV (reference sequence). DNA for the CDR3: TGTGCCAGCAGTTCTATGATGACAGGGGTTAGGGACACCATATATTTT. Residues: CASSSMMTGVRDTIYF.

V and J are TRBV7-6 and TRBJ2-5; 8 nucleotides line up with TRBD1. Germline CDR1 and CDR2: SGHVS and FNYEAQ. The CDR3 spans 13 residues. V lost 5 bases to trimming and J lost 5 bases; unmatched junction nucleotides: 4. The CDR3: CASSPTGVETQYF. DNA of the CDR3: TGTGCCAGCAGCCCGACAGGGGTTGAGACCCAGTACTTC.

The chain employs TRBV6-1 and TRBJ2-7; perhaps TRBD1 as D (5 bases). There are 14 residues in the CDR3. Deletions cut 10 bases from V and 3 bases from J, with 19 bases between. The germline CDR1 and CDR2 sequences are MNHNS and SASEGT. The CDR3 coding sequence is TGTGCCACCTCTGGGCGAGCAGGGCTCTACGAGCAGTACTTC. It is translated as CATSGRAGLYEQYF.

The CDR3 sequence is CASSLGGVLPPYEQYF. The CDR3 DNA is TGTGCCAGCAGTTTGGGCGGGGTATTACCCCCCTACGAGCAGTACTTC. The chain recombines TRBV27 with TRBJ2-7; D possibly corresponds to TRBD2 (6 bases). The V end was cut by 3 bases, the J end by 2 bases, with 17 bases between. The germline V gene has CDR1 MNHEY and CDR2 SMNVEV (reference sequence). The CDR3 sequence is 16 residues long.

This clone has only one observation. The CDR3 reads CASSERTGLMNTEAFF. In DNA, the CDR3 is TGTGCCAGCAGTGAACGGACAGGGCTTATGAACACTGAAGCTTTCTTT. This chain joins TRBV6-1 and TRBJ1-1, with 8 bases lining up with TRBD1. The CDR3 has 16 amino acids. The junction had 5 bases not matched to a gene; V was cut back by 2 bases and J by 0 bases. Germline values: CDR1 MNHNS, CDR2 SASEGT.

The CDR3 DNA reads as TGTGCCAGCAGCCCGCGGACTAGTGGAGCAGTAGATACGCAGTATTTT. This sequence encodes CASSPRTSGAVDTQYF. The V call is TRBV5-6, the J call TRBJ2-3; 7 bases align to TRBD2. Germline V CDR1 and CDR2: SGHDT, YYEEEE. Germline trimming cut 4 bases from V and 5 bases from J; bases unmatched to any gene: 13. This CDR3 is built from 16 residues. Supplemented by reference TRBV5-6 and TRBJ2-3, the full variable domain reads DAGVTQSPTHLIKTRGQQVTLRCSPKSGHDTVSWYQQALGQGPQFIFQYYEEEERQRGNFPDRFSGHQFPNYSSELNVNALLLGDSALYLCASSPRTSGAVDTQYFGPGTRLTVL.

This chain connects TRBV19 to TRBJ2-3; a possible D gene is TRBD2 (6 bases). This CDR3 is built from 14 residues. Germline V gene sequence: CDR1 LNHDA, CDR2 SQIVND (reference sequence). Trimming cost V 3 bases and J 1 base, with 8 bases left between them. CDR3 nucleotide sequence: TGTGCCAGTAGTATTGGAGGGGGCACAGATACGCAGTATTTT. Amino acids: CASSIGGGTDTQYF.

This chain joins TRBV5-1 and TRBJ1-2, with 9 bases matching TRBD1. With 4 bases clipped from V and 3 bases from J, the junction kept 4 bases outside the gene matches. The CDR3 spans 14 residues. CDR1 SGHRS and CDR2 YFSETQ come from the germline V gene. The chain's CDR3 is CASSLGQGDYGYTF. The CDR3 nucleotides are TGCGCCAGCAGCCTGGGACAGGGAGACTATGGCTACACCTTC.

This clone appeared a few times. This sequence joins TRBV11-2 and TRBJ2-7; unclear D gene. Trimming took 3 bases from V and 3 from J, leaving 9 bases between them. The CDR3 extends over 13 amino acids. Germline CDR1 and CDR2: SGHAT and FQNNGV. The CDR3 reads CASSFGANYEQYF. CDR3 bases: TGTGCCAGCAGCTTTGGTGCGAACTACGAGCAGTACTTC.